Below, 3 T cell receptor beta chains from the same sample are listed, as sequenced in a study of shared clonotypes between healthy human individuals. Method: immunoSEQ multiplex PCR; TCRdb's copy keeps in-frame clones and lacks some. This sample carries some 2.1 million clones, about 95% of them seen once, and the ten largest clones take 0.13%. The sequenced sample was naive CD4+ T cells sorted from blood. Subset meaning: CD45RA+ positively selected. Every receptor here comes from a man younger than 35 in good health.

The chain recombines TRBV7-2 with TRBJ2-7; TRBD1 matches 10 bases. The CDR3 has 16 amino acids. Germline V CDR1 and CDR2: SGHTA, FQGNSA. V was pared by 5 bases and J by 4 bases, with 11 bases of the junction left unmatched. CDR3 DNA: TGTGCCAGCAGCCGTACCCCTGGACAGGGGGAGTACGAGCAGTACTTC. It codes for CASSRTPGQGEYEQYF.

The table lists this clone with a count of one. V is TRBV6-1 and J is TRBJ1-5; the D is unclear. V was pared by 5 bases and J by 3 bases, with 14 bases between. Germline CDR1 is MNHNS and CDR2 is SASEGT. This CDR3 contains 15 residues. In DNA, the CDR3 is TGTGCCAGCAGTCCAGGAAGGGTCGCCAATCAGCCCCAGCATTTT. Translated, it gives CASSPGRVANQPQHF.

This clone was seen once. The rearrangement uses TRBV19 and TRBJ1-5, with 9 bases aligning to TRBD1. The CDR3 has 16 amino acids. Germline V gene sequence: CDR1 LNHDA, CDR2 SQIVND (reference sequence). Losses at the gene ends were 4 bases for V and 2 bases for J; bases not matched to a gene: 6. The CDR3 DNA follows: TGTGCCAGTAGTAACACAGGGGGCTCTGGCAATCAGCCCCAGCATTTT. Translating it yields CASSNTGGSGNQPQHF. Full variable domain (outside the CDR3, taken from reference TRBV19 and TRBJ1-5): DGGITQSPKYLFRKEGQNVTLSCEQNLNHDAMYWYRQDPGQGLRLIYYSQIVNDFQKGDIAEGYSVSREKKESFPLTVTSAQKNPTAFYLCASSNTGGSGNQPQHFGDGTRLSIL.